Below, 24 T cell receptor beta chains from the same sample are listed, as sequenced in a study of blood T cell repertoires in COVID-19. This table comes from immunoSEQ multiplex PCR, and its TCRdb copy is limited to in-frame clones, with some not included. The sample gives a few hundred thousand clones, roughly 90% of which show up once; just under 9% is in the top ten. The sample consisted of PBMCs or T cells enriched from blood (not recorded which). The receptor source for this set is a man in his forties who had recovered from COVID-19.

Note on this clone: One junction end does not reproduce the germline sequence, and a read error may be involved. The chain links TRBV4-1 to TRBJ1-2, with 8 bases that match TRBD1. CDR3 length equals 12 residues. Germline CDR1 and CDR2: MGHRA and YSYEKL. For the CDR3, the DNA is TGCGCCAGCAGCCAAGATCCGGGACAGGCCTACTTC. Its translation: CASSQDPGQAYF.

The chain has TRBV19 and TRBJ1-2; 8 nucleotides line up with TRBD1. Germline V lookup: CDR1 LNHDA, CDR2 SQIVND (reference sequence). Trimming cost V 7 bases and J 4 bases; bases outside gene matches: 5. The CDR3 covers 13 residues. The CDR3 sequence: CASMVQGAYGYTF. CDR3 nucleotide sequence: TGTGCCAGTATGGTTCAGGGGGCCTATGGCTACACCTTC.

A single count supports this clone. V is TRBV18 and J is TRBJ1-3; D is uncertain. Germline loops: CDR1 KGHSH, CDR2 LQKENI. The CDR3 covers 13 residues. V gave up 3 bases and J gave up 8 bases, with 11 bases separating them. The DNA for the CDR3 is TGTGCCAGCTCACCGGAGGGAAGGCACACCATATATTTT. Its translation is CASSPEGRHTIYF.

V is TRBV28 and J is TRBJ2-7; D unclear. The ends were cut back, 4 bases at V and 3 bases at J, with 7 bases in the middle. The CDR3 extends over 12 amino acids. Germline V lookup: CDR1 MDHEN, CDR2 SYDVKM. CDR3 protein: CASSSFLYEQYF. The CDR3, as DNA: TGTGCCAGCAGTTCTTTTCTCTACGAGCAGTACTTC.

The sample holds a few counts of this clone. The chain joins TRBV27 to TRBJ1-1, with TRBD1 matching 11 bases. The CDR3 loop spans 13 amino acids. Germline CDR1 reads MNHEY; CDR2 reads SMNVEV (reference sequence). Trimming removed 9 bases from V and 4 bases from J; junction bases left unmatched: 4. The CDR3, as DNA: TGTGCCAGTCACGGGACAGGGGGCACTGAAGCTTTCTTT. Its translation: CASHGTGGTEAFF.

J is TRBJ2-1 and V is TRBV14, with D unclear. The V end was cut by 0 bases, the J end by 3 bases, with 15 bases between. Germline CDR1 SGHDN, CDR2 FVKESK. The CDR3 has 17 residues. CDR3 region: CASSQDKWAGLYNEQFF. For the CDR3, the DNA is TGTGCCAGCAGCCAAGATAAGTGGGCTGGGCTCTACAATGAGCAGTTCTTC. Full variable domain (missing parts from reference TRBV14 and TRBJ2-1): EAGVTQFPSHSVIEKGQTVTLRCDPISGHDNLYWYRRVMGKEIKFLLHFVKESKQDESGMPNNRFLAERTGGTYSTLKVQPAELEDSGVYFCASSQDKWAGLYNEQFFGPGTRLTVL.

CDR3 residues: CASSYSRFQETQYF. CDR3 sequence (DNA): TGTGCCAGCAGTTACTCCAGGTTCCAAGAGACCCAGTACTTC. The gene calls are TRBV6-5 and TRBJ2-5; no firm D call. The V and J ends lost 0 bases and 1 base respectively, with 6 bases between them. Germline values: CDR1 MNHEY, CDR2 SVGAGI. The CDR3 covers 14 residues.

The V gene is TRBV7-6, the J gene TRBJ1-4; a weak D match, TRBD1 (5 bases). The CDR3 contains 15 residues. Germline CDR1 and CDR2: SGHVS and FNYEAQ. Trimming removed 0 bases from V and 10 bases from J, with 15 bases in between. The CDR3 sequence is CASSLARLGLGKLFF. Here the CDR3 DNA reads TGTGCCAGCAGCTTAGCGCGCTTGGGGCTCGGAAAACTGTTTTTT.

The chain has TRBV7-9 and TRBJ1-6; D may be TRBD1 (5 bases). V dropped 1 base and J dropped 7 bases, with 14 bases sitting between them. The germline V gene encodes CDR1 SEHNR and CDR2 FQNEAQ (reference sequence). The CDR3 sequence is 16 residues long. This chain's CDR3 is CASSLGQGLGNSPLHF. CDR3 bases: TGTGCCAGCAGCTTAGGCCAGGGCTTGGGGAATTCACCCCTCCACTTT.

The CDR3 region has the DNA TGTGCCAGCAGCTTCCAGGGTCAGACAAGGGGTGAGACCCAGTACTTC. It yields the protein CASSFQGQTRGETQYF. The chain is built from TRBV5-4 and TRBJ2-5; perhaps TRBD1 as D (5 bases). The CDR3 runs to 16 residues. The germline V gene encodes CDR1 SGHNT and CDR2 YYREEE (reference sequence). V shed 2 bases and J shed 5 bases, with 19 bases lying between them.

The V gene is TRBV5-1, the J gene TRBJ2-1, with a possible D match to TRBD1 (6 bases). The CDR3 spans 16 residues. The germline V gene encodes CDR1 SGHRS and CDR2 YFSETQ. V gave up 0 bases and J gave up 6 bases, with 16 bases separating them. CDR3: CASSLVFGQKANEQFF. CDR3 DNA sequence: TGCGCCAGCAGCTTGGTTTTTGGACAGAAGGCCAATGAGCAGTTCTTC.

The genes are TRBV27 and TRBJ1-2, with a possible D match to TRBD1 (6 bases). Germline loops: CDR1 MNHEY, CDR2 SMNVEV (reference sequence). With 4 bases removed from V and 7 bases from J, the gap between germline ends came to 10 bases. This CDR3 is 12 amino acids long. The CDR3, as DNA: TGTGCCAGCAGTTCGGTCAGGGGTGGCTACACCTTC. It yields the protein CASSSVRGGYTF.

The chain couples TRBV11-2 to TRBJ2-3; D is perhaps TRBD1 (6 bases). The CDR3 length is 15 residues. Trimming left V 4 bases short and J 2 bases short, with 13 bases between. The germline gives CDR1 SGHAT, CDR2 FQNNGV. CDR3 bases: TGTGCCAGCAGCTACGTGACAGGACTCACAGATACGCAGTATTTT. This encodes CASSYVTGLTDTQYF. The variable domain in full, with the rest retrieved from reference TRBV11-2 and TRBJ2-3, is EAGVAQSPRYKIIEKRQSVAFWCNPISGHATLYWYQQILGQGPKLLIQFQNNGVVDDSQLPKDRFSAERLKGVDSTLKIQPAKLEDSAVYLCASSYVTGLTDTQYFGPGTRLTVL.

The CDR3 DNA reads as TGTGCCAGCAGTTGGGAACCCCAGCGGGTCCTTCGGAGCGGGGAGCTGTTTTTT. Protein product: CASSWEPQRVLRSGELFF. This rearrangement joins TRBV6-2 or TRBV6-3 to TRBJ2-2; maybe TRBD2 (6 bases). This CDR3 is built from 18 residues. The V and J ends lost 4 bases and 7 bases respectively, with 25 bases between them. Germline V lookup: CDR1 MNHEY, CDR2 SVGEGT.

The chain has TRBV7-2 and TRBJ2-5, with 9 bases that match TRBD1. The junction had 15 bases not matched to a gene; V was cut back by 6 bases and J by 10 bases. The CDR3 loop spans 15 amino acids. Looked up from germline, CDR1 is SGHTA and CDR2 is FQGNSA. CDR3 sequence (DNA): TGTGCCAGCAGAAACCGGGACAGGGCTCGGGGGGACCAGTACTTC. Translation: CASRNRDRARGDQYF.

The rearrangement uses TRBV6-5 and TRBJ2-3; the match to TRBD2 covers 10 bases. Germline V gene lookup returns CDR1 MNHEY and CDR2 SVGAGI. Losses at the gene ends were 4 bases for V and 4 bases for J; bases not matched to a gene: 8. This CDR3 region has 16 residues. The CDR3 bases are TGTGCCAGCAGTTGGGCTAGCGGGAGTGGAGCAGATACGCAGTATTTT. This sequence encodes CASSWASGSGADTQYF.

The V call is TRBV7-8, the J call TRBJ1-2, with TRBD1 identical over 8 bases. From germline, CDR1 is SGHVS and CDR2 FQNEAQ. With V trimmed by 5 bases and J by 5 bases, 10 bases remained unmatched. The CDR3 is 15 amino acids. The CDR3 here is CASSRGRDRKYGYTF. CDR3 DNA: TGTGCCAGCAGCCGAGGCCGGGACAGGAAATATGGCTACACCTTC.

The CDR3 DNA reads TGTGCCAGTAGTGGTCCCGGACAGGGGAACACTGAAGCTTTCTTT. It is translated as CASSGPGQGNTEAFF. The rearrangement uses TRBV19 and TRBJ1-1, with 8 bases fitting TRBD1. Germline V CDR1 and CDR2: LNHDA, SQIVND (reference sequence). V dropped 5 bases and J dropped 1; count of bases not matched to a gene: 6. The CDR3 has 15 residues.

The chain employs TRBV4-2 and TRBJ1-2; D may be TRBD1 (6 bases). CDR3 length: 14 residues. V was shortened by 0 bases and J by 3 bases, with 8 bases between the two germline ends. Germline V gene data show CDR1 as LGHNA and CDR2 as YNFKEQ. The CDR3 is CASSQEQGDYGYTF. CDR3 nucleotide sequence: TGTGCCAGCAGCCAAGAACAGGGAGACTATGGCTACACCTTC.

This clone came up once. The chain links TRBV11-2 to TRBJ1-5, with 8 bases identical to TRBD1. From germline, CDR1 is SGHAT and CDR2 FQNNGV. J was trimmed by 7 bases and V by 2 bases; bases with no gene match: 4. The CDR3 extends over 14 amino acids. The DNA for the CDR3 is TGTGCCAGCAGCTTAAAGACAGGGGACCAGCCCCAGCATTTT. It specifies CASSLKTGDQPQHF.

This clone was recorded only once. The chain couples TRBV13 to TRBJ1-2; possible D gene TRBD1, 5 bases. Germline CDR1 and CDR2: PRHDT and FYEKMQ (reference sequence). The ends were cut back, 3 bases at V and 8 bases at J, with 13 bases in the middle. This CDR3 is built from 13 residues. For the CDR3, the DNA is TGTGCCAGCAGCTTTGGCAGGGTCTCCGGCTACACCTTC. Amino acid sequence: CASSFGRVSGYTF.

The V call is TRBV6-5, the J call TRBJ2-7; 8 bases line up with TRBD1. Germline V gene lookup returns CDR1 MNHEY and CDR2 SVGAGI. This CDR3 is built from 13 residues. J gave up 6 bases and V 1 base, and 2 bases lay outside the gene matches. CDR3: CASSYWTGSEQYF. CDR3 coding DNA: TGTGCCAGCAGTTACTGGACAGGGTCCGAGCAGTACTTC.

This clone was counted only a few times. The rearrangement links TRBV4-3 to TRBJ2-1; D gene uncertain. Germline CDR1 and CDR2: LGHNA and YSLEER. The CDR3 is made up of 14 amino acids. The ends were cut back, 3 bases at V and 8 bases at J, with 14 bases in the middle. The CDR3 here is CASSHASGEDEQFF. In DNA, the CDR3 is TGCGCCAGCAGCCATGCTTCCGGAGAGGATGAGCAGTTCTTC.

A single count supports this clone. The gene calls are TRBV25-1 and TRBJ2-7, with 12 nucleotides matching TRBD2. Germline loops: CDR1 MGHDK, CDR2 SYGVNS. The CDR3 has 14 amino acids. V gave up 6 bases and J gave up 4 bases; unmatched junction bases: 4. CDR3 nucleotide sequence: TGTGCCAGCAGGACTAGCGGGAGTCTGTACGAGCAGTACTTC. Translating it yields CASRTSGSLYEQYF.